This entry features one T cell receptor (beta chain) sequence. Its specificity is not known. Caucasian adults residing in Nashville, Tennessee made up all the donors. These data belong to a study of shared clonotypes between healthy human individuals. The study, taken as a whole, reports: Clonotype sharing among donors, it was expected, would be affected by sequencing depth.

Measured with immunoSEQ multiplex PCR; TCRdb has only the in-frame clones, and not every one. Among roughly 530,000 clones listed, almost 97% were seen once. The V gene's germline CDR1 is MGHDK and CDR2 SYGVNS. This CDR3 is 16 amino acids long. V lost 7 bases to trimming and J lost 5 bases; unmatched junction nucleotides: 12. The rearrangement links TRBV25-1 to TRBJ2-2, with 8 bases that match TRBD2. This sequence was found in a woman aged 25-40 years in good health. Specimen: naive CD4+ T cells sorted from blood. Documented subset: CD45RA+ positively selected. The CDR3, as DNA: TGTGCCAGCAAGCCGCAGGGACTAGATTCAACCGGGGAGCTGTTTTTT. This gives the protein CASKPQGLDSTGELFF. Complete variable domain (other parts from reference TRBV25-1 and TRBJ2-2): EADIYQTPRYLVIGTGKKITLECSQTMGHDKMYWYQQDPGMELHLIHYSYGVNSTEKGDLSSESTVSRIRTEHFPLTLESARPSHTSQYLCASKPQGLDSTGELFFGEGSRLTVL.